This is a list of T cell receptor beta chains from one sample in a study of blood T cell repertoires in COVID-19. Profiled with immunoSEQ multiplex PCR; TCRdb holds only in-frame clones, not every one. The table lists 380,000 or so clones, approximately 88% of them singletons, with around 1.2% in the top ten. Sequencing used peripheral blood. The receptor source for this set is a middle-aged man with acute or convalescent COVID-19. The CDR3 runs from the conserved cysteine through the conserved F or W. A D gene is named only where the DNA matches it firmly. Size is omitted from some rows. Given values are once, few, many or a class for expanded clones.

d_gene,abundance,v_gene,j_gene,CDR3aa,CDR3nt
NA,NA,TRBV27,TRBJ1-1,CASSFLPREYTEAFF,TGTGCCAGCAGTTTTCTACCCCGTGAGTACACTGAAGCTTTCTTT
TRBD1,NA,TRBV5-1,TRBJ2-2,CASSQVQGSLTGELFF,TGCGCCAGCAGTCAAGTACAGGGGAGTTTGACCGGGGAGCTGTTTTTT
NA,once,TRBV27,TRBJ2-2,CASSLIQGITGELFF,TGTGCCAGCAGTTTAATCCAGGGGATCACCGGGGAGCTGTTTTTT
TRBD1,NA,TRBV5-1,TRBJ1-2,CASRDRGTSGYTF,TGCGCCAGCCGGGACAGGGGAACGAGTGGCTACACCTTC
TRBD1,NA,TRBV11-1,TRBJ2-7,CASSPPGQGYYEQYF,TGTGCCAGCAGCCCACCTGGACAGGGTTACTACGAGCAGTACTTC
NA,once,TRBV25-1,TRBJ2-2,CASSERFQGGNTGELFF,TGTGCCAGCAGTGAACGATTCCAAGGGGGGAACACCGGGGAGCTGTTTTTT
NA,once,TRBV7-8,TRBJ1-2,CASSPTAGWANYGYTF,TGTGCCAGCAGCCCTACAGCAGGGTGGGCTAACTATGGCTACACCTTC
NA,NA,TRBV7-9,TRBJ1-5,CASSPPGGSNQPQHF,TGTGCCAGCAGCCCGCCTGGAGGGAGCAATCAGCCCCAGCATTTT
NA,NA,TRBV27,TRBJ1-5,CASSLQGSLSNQPQHF,TGTGCCAGCAGCCTACAGGGCTCCTTAAGCAATCAGCCCCAGCATTTT
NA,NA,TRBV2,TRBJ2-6,CASSRRGGSGANVLTF,TGTGCCAGCAGTCGGAGGGGGGGCTCTGGGGCCAACGTCCTGACTTTC
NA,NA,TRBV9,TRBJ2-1,CASSERPYNEQFF,TGTGCCAGCAGTGAGAGGCCCTACAATGAGCAGTTCTTC
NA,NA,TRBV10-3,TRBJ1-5,CASQGGDQPQHF,TGTGCCAGCCAGGGAGGGGATCAGCCCCAGCATTTT
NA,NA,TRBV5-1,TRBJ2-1,CASSLTAGNNEQFF,TGCGCCAGCAGCTTGACAGCGGGTAACAATGAGCAGTTCTTC
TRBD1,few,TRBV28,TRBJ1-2,CASSKTGVWGYTF,TGTGCCAGCAGTAAAACAGGGGTTTGGGGCTACACCTTC
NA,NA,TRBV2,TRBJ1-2,CASSEGWRGANYGYTF,TGTGCCAGCAGTGAAGGGTGGCGGGGTGCTAACTATGGCTACACCTTC
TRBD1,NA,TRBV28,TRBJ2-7,CASIPPWDRDYEQYF,TGTGCCAGCATCCCACCATGGGACAGGGACTACGAGCAGTACTTC
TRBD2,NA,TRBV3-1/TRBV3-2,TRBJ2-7,CASSQDREGWMRQYF,TGTGCCAGCAGCCAAGACCGGGAGGGTTGGATGCGGCAGTACTTC
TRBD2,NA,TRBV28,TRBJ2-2,CASSIAGGGTGELFF,TGTGCCAGCAGCATAGCGGGGGGTGGAACCGGGGAGCTGTTTTTT
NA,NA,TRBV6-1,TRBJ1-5,CASSDEGQPQHF,TGTGCCAGCAGTGATGAGGGTCAGCCCCAGCATTTT
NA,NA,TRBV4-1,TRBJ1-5,CASSQKSGSGQPQHF,TGCGCCAGCAGCCAAAAATCAGGGTCGGGCCAGCCCCAGCATTTT
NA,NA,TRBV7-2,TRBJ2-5,CASSHQETQYF,TGTGCCAGCAGCCATCAAGAGACCCAGTACTTC
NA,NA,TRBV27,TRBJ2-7,CASSLKRSGEQYF,TGTGCCAGCAGTTTAAAGCGCAGCGGCGAGCAGTACTTC
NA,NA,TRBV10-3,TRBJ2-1,CAIRWEAYNEQFF,TGTGCCATCAGGTGGGAGGCCTACAATGAGCAGTTCTTC